This record looks at one T cell receptor (beta chain) sequence and its context. Antigen specificity is unknown. These data originate in a study of cytomegalovirus exposure and HLA in healthy donors. Findings and caveats of the study: Rarity held for most TCR sequences, but there were some public TCRs that occurred in many donors.

Some clones are missing from TCRdb's copy, which holds only in-frame ones; the method was immunoSEQ multiplex PCR. This sample yields roughly 75,000 clones, of which approximately 93% are seen a single time; approximately 3.6% belongs to the top ten. The sequenced sample was PBMCs. This TCR was sampled from a woman in her late teens or twenties in good health and CMV-seropositive.

As DNA, the CDR3 is TGTGCCAGCAGCCCCGACAGGGGGCGAGGGAACACTGAAGCTTTCTTT. This codes for CASSPDRGRGNTEAFF. The chain links TRBV28 to TRBJ1-1; 10 nucleotides align to TRBD1. Germline trimming cut 6 bases from V and 1 base from J; bases unmatched to any gene: 8. The CDR3 runs 16 residues. The germline CDR1 and CDR2 sequences are MDHEN and SYDVKM.